These 6 T cell receptor beta chains originate from one sample sequenced in a study of T cells after yellow fever vaccination (dated by TCRdb to the late 2010s). The library came from 5' RACE. Sequencing took place on an Illumina NovaSeq 6000. TCRdb reanalyzed the raw reads on its own, using fastp at Q25 for trimming and MiXCR for clone calling, and kept in-frame beta chains. Each record represents a unique CDR3 protein, reported with the most common genes and DNA among its rows. The sample table lists more than 200,000 distinct CDR3 sequences, roughly 3.7% of them with a count of one. The top ten hold around 19% of the sample. In light of the paper, this sample's treatment or condition label describes: live attenuated yellow fever vaccine strain. The sample consisted of PBMCs, taken 15 days after the yellow fever booster vaccination. The receptors were sampled from a man between 18 and 29 years old who received the YFV17D yellow fever vaccine.

This clonotype was detected many times. The chain employs TRBV10-3 and TRBJ1-2; the D gene is possibly TRBD1 (6 bases). The CDR3 runs 13 residues. V lost 7 bases and J lost 6, with 15 bases in between. Germline V gene lookup returns CDR1 ENHRY and CDR2 SYGVKD. The DNA of the CDR3 is TGTGCCATCACCCCCGGGGGGCTGGATGGCTACACCTTC. Translated, it gives CAITPGGLDGYTF.

This clonotype has a count of ten or more. CDR3 DNA: TGCAGTGCTAGACATGACAGCTCCTATAATTCACCCCTCCACTTT. Translated, it gives CSARHDSSYNSPLHF. The chain employs TRBV20-1 and TRBJ1-6; TRBD1 might be the D (5 bases). The CDR3 extends over 15 amino acids. CDR1 and CDR2 (germline): DFQATT, SNEGSKA (reference sequence). V lost 2 bases and J lost 0, with 8 bases in between.

In this sample, this clonotype turned up many times. CDR3 region: CASSPSRGPYNEQFF. CDR3 bases: TGTGCCAGCAGCCCCTCCCGGGGGCCCTACAATGAGCAGTTCTTC. V and J are TRBV7-9 and TRBJ2-1; possibly TRBD1 or TRBD2 for D (6 bases each). Germline values: CDR1 SEHNR, CDR2 FQNEAQ (reference sequence). CDR3 length equals 15 residues. The germline V and J ends were trimmed by 5 bases and 2 bases, with 13 bases remaining between them.

This clonotype has a single count. The chain links TRBV6-5 to TRBJ1-1; 9 positions match TRBD1. The J segment lost 6 bases and the V segment lost 1 base, leaving 9 bases of the junction unmatched. The CDR3 consists of 16 residues. Germline CDR1 and CDR2: MNHEY and SVGAGI. CDR3 amino acids: CASSYLQGQGLPEAFF. CDR3 coding DNA: TGTGCCAGCAGTTACTTACAGGGACAGGGACTACCTGAAGCTTTCTTT.

This clonotype was counted at least ten times. This chain joins TRBV7-2 and TRBJ2-3; D ambiguous. Trimming stripped 5 bases from V and 2 bases from J, with 8 bases between. Germline CDR1 reads SGHTA; CDR2 reads FQGNSA. The CDR3 is made up of 13 amino acids. CDR3 DNA sequence: TGTGCCAGCAGCCCTAGGAACACAGATACGCAGTATTTT. Translated: CASSPRNTDTQYF.

This clonotype was counted many times. This chain links TRBV20-1 with TRBJ1-1; maybe TRBD1 (5 bases). V was cut by 3 bases and J by 2 bases, with 13 bases left in between. The CDR3 runs 14 residues. CDR1 DFQATT and CDR2 SNEGSKA come from the germline V gene (reference sequence). The CDR3 region has the DNA TGCAGTGCTAGGCCCGGAGGGGCAAACACTGAAGCTTTCTTT. Amino acid sequence: CSARPGGANTEAFF.